The clone carrying this T cell receptor (beta chain) was seen only a few times. This sample is drawn from a study of human T cells and chemical hapten exposure. TCRdb reanalysed the RACE reads using MiXCR and keeps one entry per CDR3 protein. The table has 50,000 to 75,000 distinct CDR3 sequences, 11% seen once. The sample's time point: patch test 3, about 24 weeks after DPC sensitization. Treatment specified: therapeutic diphenylcyclopropenone sensitization with weekly scalp DPC. Unfractionated whole blood was the source of the extracted total RNA. The specimen comprised whole blood, sampled in connection with sensitization to the hapten diphenylcyclopropenone (DPC). This sequence was found in a woman in her twenties or thirties with alopecia areata. Some clones in this sample may be carry-over from other donors' samples.

CDR3 residues: CASSMGLAGVSYNEQFF. The CDR3 DNA sequence: TGTGCCAGTAGTATGGGTCTAGCGGGAGTGTCCTACAATGAGCAGTTCTTC. The chain recombines TRBV19 with TRBJ2-1, with 10 nucleotides matching TRBD2. The germline V gene has CDR1 LNHDA and CDR2 SQIVND (reference sequence). This CDR3 is built from 17 residues. The V segment lost 3 bases and the J segment 1 base; nucleotides outside the gene matches: 6. Using reference TRBV19 and TRBJ2-1 for the parts outside the CDR3, the full variable domain is DGGITQSPKYLFRKEGQNVTLSCEQNLNHDAMYWYRQDPGQGLRLIYYSQIVNDFQKGDIAEGYSVSREKKESFPLTVTSAQKNPTAFYLCASSMGLAGVSYNEQFFGPGTRLTVL.